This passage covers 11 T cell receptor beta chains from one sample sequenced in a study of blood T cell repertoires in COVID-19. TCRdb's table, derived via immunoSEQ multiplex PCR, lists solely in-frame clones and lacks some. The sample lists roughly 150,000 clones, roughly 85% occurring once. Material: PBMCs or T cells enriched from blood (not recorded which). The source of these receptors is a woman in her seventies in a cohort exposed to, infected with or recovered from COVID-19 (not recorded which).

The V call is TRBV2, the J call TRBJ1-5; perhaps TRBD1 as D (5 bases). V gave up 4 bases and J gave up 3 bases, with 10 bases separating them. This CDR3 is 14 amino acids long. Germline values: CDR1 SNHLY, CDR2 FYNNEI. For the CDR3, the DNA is TGTGCCAGCAGTGGACCGACAGACAATCAGCCCCAGCATTTT. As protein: CASSGPTDNQPQHF.

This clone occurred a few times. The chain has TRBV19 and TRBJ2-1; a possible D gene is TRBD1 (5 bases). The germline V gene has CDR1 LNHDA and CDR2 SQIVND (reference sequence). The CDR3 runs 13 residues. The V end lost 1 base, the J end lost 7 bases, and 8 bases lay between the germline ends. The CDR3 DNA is TGTGCCAGTAGTATAGTTAAGGGGAATGAGCAGTTCTTC. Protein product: CASSIVKGNEQFF.

CDR3 sequence: CASSSGQVSTDTQYF. The CDR3 DNA reads TGTGCCAGCAGCTCGGGACAGGTTTCCACAGATACGCAGTATTTT. The chain combines TRBV6-2 or TRBV6-3 with TRBJ2-3; 8 nucleotides match TRBD1. This CDR3 comprises 15 residues. V dropped 6 bases and J dropped 2; count of bases not matched to a gene: 7. CDR1 and CDR2 from the germline V gene are MNHEY and SVGEGT.

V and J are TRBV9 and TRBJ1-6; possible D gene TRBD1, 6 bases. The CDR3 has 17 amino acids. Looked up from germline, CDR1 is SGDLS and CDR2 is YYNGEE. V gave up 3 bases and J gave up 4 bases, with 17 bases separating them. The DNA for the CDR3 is TGTGCCAGCAGCGCCGGACAGTCGAGGTCTTATAATTCACCCCTCCACTTT. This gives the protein CASSAGQSRSYNSPLHF.

CDR3 residues: CASRGLAGGPYNEQFF. The CDR3 DNA reads as TGCGCCAGCAGGGGACTAGCGGGAGGTCCCTACAATGAGCAGTTCTTC. This rearrangement joins TRBV5-1 to TRBJ2-1; 15 nucleotides match TRBD2. The CDR3 contains 16 residues. The V segment lost 5 bases and the J segment 2 bases; nucleotides outside the gene matches: 2. The germline CDR1 and CDR2 sequences are SGHRS and YFSETQ.

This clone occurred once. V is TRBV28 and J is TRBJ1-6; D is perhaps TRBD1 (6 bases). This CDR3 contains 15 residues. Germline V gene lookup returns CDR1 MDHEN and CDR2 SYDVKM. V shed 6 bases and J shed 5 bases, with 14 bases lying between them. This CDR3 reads CASRTGTLHNSPLHF. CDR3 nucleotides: TGTGCCAGCAGAACCGGGACACTTCATAATTCACCCCTCCACTTT.

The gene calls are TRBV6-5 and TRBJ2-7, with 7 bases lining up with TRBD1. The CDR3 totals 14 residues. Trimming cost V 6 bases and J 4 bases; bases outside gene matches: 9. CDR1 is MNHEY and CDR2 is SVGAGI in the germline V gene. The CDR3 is CASSPGTELYEQYF. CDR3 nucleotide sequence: TGTGCCAGCAGCCCCGGGACAGAACTTTACGAGCAGTACTTC.

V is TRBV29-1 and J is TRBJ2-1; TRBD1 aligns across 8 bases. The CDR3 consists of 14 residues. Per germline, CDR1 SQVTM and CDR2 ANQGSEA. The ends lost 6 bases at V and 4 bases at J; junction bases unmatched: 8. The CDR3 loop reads CSVLGQGLYNEQFF. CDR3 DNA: TGCAGCGTCCTTGGACAGGGCTTATACAATGAGCAGTTCTTC.

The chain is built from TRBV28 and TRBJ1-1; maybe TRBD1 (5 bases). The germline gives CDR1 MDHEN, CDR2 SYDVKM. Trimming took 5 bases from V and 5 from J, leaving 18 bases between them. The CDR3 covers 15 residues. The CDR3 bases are TGTGCCAGCAGTCCTGGGTGGGGGGTGCGGACTGAAGCTTTCTTT. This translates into CASSPGWGVRTEAFF.

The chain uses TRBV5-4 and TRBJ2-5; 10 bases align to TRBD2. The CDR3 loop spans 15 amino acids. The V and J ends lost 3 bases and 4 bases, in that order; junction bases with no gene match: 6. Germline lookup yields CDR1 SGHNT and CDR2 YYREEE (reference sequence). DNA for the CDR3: TGTGCCAGCAGCTCGCTAGCGGGAGTAGGAGAGACCCAGTACTTC. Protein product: CASSSLAGVGETQYF.

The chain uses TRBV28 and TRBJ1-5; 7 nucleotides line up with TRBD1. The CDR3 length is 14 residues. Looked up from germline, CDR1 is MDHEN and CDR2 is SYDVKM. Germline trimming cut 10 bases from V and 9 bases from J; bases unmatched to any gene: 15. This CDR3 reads CATRTGLNPGPQHF. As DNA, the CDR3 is TGTGCCACCCGGACAGGCCTTAATCCCGGGCCCCAGCATTTT.